These 29 T cell receptor beta chains share one sample of origin, sequenced in a study of pediatric ulcerative colitis. The repertoire was sequenced with immunoSEQ multiplex PCR; TCRdb's copy has only in-frame clones and lacks some. The sample records approximately 15,000 clones, less than 80% being singletons. One to two pinch biopsies were taken from the rectum during colonoscopy. Sequenced input: gut tissue. Every receptor here comes from a girl between 5 and 17 years old with moderate ulcerative colitis.

Judged by abundance, this clone is medium-sized. The chain combines TRBV2 with TRBJ1-5, with D uncertain. CDR1 SNHLY and CDR2 FYNNEI come from the germline V gene. The CDR3 runs to 15 residues. V lost 6 bases to trimming and J lost 2 bases, with 14 bases between them. Here the CDR3 reads CASRGPEGGNQPQHF. Written as DNA, the CDR3 is TGTGCCAGCAGGGGCCCCGAGGGTGGCAATCAGCCCCAGCATTTT. Drawing the rest from reference TRBV2 and TRBJ1-5, the complete variable domain is EPEVTQTPSHQVTQMGQEVILRCVPISNHLYFYWYRQILGQKVEFLVSFYNNEISEKSEIFDDQFSVERPDGSNFTLKIRSTKLEDSAMYFCASRGPEGGNQPQHFGDGTRLSIL.

The V gene is TRBV2, the J gene TRBJ2-1; D may be TRBD1 (5 bases). Germline V lookup: CDR1 SNHLY, CDR2 FYNNEI. There are 15 residues in the CDR3. V lost 7 bases to trimming and J lost 0 bases, with 13 bases between them. The CDR3 nucleotides read TGTGCCAGCAACCCAGACAGCCTCTCCTACAATGAGCAGTTCTTC. Translating it yields CASNPDSLSYNEQFF.

The chain couples TRBV6-1 to TRBJ1-3; D may be TRBD1 (6 bases). Germline lookup yields CDR1 MNHNS and CDR2 SASEGT. CDR3 length equals 16 residues. V was clipped by 0 bases and J by 0 bases, with 9 bases between them. CDR3 DNA: TGTGCCAGCAGTGAAGCAGGGGGAACCTCTGGAAACACCATATATTTT. This sequence encodes CASSEAGGTSGNTIYF.

This chain's CDR3 is CASSTGGGDSPLHF. The CDR3 coding sequence is TGTGCCAGCAGTACAGGGGGCGGCGATTCACCCCTCCACTTT. V is TRBV6-9 and J is TRBJ1-6; 9 bases agree with TRBD1. V lost 5 bases, J lost 8 bases, and 4 bases stayed unmatched. This CDR3 is 14 amino acids long. CDR1 and CDR2 (germline): MNHGY, SVAAGI.

This chain uses TRBV28 with TRBJ2-2; the D gene is possibly TRBD1 (6 bases). Trimming took off 6 bases at V and 5 bases at J, with 10 bases between the two ends. The CDR3 totals 13 residues. The germline V gene has CDR1 MDHEN and CDR2 SYDVKM. The CDR3: CASRTGNTGELFF. The CDR3 DNA sequence: TGTGCCAGCAGAACAGGGAATACCGGGGAGCTGTTTTTT.

The chain recombines TRBV7-9 with TRBJ2-5, with 8 bases aligning to TRBD1. The CDR3 is made up of 16 amino acids. Germline lookup yields CDR1 SEHNR and CDR2 FQNEAQ (reference sequence). V lost 4 bases to trimming and J lost 2 bases; unmatched junction nucleotides: 9. The CDR3 nucleotides are TGTGCCAGCAGCTCTCCCGGACAGGGTATTCAAGAGACCCAGTACTTC. Residues: CASSSPGQGIQETQYF.

The chain couples TRBV11-2 to TRBJ1-5; D is uncertain. The germline V gene has CDR1 SGHAT and CDR2 FQNNGV. The CDR3 totals 13 residues. V was trimmed by 4 bases and J by 4 bases, leaving 8 bases between them. The CDR3: CASSYGENQPQHF. CDR3 bases: TGTGCCAGCAGCTACGGGGAGAATCAGCCCCAGCATTTT.

The chain carries TRBV2 and TRBJ2-3, with D unresolved. Looked up from germline, CDR1 is SNHLY and CDR2 is FYNNEI. Trimming stripped 6 bases from V and 5 bases from J, with 18 bases between. The CDR3 has 15 residues. The CDR3 nucleotides are TGTGCCAGCAGCGGGCAAGTTAGCCCTCTAGATACGCAGTATTTT. It codes for CASSGQVSPLDTQYF.

The genes are TRBV12-5 and TRBJ2-2; 7 bases are shared with TRBD2. Per the germline V gene, CDR1 is LGHNT and CDR2 is FRNRAP. The CDR3 is 16 residues long. V shed 5 bases and J 0 bases; nucleotides not matched to a gene: 6. CDR3 DNA sequence: TGTGCTAGTGGTCCTTTGGCGGGGGCGAACACCGGGGAGCTGTTTTTT. It specifies CASGPLAGANTGELFF. Full variable domain (outside the CDR3, taken from reference TRBV12-5 and TRBJ2-2): DARVTQTPRHKVTEMGQEVTMRCQPILGHNTVFWYRQTMMQGLELLAYFRNRAPLDDSGMPKDRFSAEMPDATLATLKIQPSEPRDSAVYFCASGPLAGANTGELFFGEGSRLTVL.

This clone appeared once. The rearrangement uses TRBV7-6 and TRBJ2-5; possible D gene TRBD2, 5 bases. The CDR3 has 13 amino acids. Germline V gene data show CDR1 as SGHVS and CDR2 as FNYEAQ. V lost 5 bases to trimming and J lost 1 base, with 8 bases between them. In DNA form, the CDR3 reads TGTGCCAGCAGCCCCGGGGTCCAAGAGACCCAGTACTTC. Protein product: CASSPGVQETQYF.

The chain links TRBV6-1 to TRBJ1-5; D remains unclear. Trimming left V 1 base short and J 1 base short, with 8 bases between. The CDR3 is made up of 15 amino acids. In germline, CDR1 is MNHNS, CDR2 SASEGT. The DNA of the CDR3 is TGTGCCAGCAGTGAAGTCCCTGGAAGCAATCAGCCCCAGCATTTT. Protein: CASSEVPGSNQPQHF.

The chain combines TRBV28 with TRBJ1-1, with a tentative D call TRBD1 (5 bases). The V end was cut by 6 bases, the J end by 0 bases, with 20 bases between. From germline, CDR1 is MDHEN and CDR2 SYDVKM. The CDR3 spans 17 residues. The chain's CDR3 is CASSRGGGGYLNTEAFF. DNA of the CDR3: TGTGCCAGCAGCCGAGGAGGCGGGGGGTATTTGAACACTGAAGCTTTCTTT. The full variable domain, in which reference TRBV28 and TRBJ1-1 provide the parts outside the CDR3, is DVKVTQSSRYLVKRTGEKVFLECVQDMDHENMFWYRQDPGLGLRLIYFSYDVKMKEKGDIPEGYSVSREKKERFSLILESASTNQTSMYLCASSRGGGGYLNTEAFFGQGTRLTVV.

The V gene is TRBV9, the J gene TRBJ2-1; no firm D call. Germline V gene lookup returns CDR1 SGDLS and CDR2 YYNGEE. V was shortened by 0 bases and J by 0 bases, with 7 bases between the two germline ends. The CDR3 loop spans 15 amino acids. CDR3 nucleotides: TGTGCCAGCAGCGTAGGCGCAGACTCCTACAATGAGCAGTTCTTC. This translates into CASSVGADSYNEQFF.

This chain links TRBV11-2 with TRBJ2-1, with 9 positions matching TRBD1. The CDR3 length is 14 residues. J lost 8 bases, V lost 8 bases, and 10 bases had no gene match. Germline values: CDR1 SGHAT, CDR2 FQNNGV. In nucleotides, the CDR3 is TGTGCCAGCTTCCCGGGACAGGGTAGAGATGAGCAGTTCTTC. It yields the protein CASFPGQGRDEQFF.

For the CDR3, the DNA is TGCAGCATCACGACGGGCGCAGATACGCAGTATTTT. Protein: CSITTGADTQYF. The rearrangement uses TRBV29-1 and TRBJ2-3; D is undetermined. This CDR3 has 12 residues. The V gene's germline CDR1 is SQVTM and CDR2 ANQGSEA. V lost 8 bases, J lost 4 bases, and 13 bases lay in between.

J is TRBJ1-5 and V is TRBV28; perhaps TRBD1 as D (5 bases). CDR3 length: 15 residues. V was trimmed by 3 bases and J by 1 base, leaving 10 bases between them. Germline V gene data show CDR1 as MDHEN and CDR2 as SYDVKM. CDR3 region: CASSLGVGSNQPQHF. The CDR3 DNA reads TGTGCCAGCAGTTTGGGGGTCGGGAGCAATCAGCCCCAGCATTTT.

On this clone: Other DNA sequences in the sample encode the same CDR3. CDR3 coding DNA: TGTGCCAGCTCGCCCCAGGGGGGCGGTCAGCCCCAGCATTTT. Encoded protein: CASSPQGGGQPQHF. The rearrangement links TRBV27 to TRBJ1-5; 7 nucleotides line up with TRBD1. The CDR3 has 14 residues. Germline loops: CDR1 MNHEY, CDR2 SMNVEV (reference sequence). After removal of 8 bases from V and 6 bases from J, the junction contained 10 bases not matched to a gene.

The chain recombines TRBV2 with TRBJ2-7, with D perhaps matching TRBD1 (6 bases). CDR1 SNHLY and CDR2 FYNNEI come from the germline V gene. This CDR3 contains 15 residues. The V end lost 1 base, the J end lost 5 bases, and 15 bases lay between the germline ends. The CDR3 nucleotides are TGTGCCAGCAGTGAAGGGCAGGGGACCCTCGACGAGCAGTACTTC. This sequence encodes CASSEGQGTLDEQYF. The variable domain in full, with the rest retrieved from reference TRBV2 and TRBJ2-7, is EPEVTQTPSHQVTQMGQEVILRCVPISNHLYFYWYRQILGQKVEFLVSFYNNEISEKSEIFDDQFSVERPDGSNFTLKIRSTKLEDSAMYFCASSEGQGTLDEQYFGPGTRLTVT.

The chain has TRBV6-6 and TRBJ1-2, with D perhaps matching TRBD1 (6 bases). The CDR3 totals 15 residues. V was cut by 2 bases and J by 3 bases, with 13 bases left in between. From germline, CDR1 is MNHNY and CDR2 SVGAGI (reference sequence). CDR3 loop: CASSYVEGHYYGYTF. The CDR3 nucleotides are TGTGCCAGCAGTTACGTGGAGGGACACTACTATGGCTACACCTTC.

The genes are TRBV11-1 and TRBJ2-7; TRBD2 matches at 7 bases. Trimming took 7 bases from V and 0 from J; bases not matched to a gene: 6. CDR1 is SGHAT and CDR2 is FQDESV in the germline V gene (reference sequence). The CDR3 spans 14 residues. In DNA form, the CDR3 reads TGTGCCAGCAAGCGGGACGGGTACTCCTACGAGCAGTACTTC. It codes for CASKRDGYSYEQYF.

The chain is built from TRBV2 and TRBJ2-5, with D maybe TRBD2 (6 bases). Germline CDR1 reads SNHLY; CDR2 reads FYNNEI. The length of the CDR3 is 15 residues. The V end was cut by 8 bases, the J end by 4 bases, with 20 bases between. The CDR3: CASAPPGPGGETQYF. Here the CDR3 DNA reads TGTGCCAGCGCCCCCCCCGGACCCGGGGGAGAGACCCAGTACTTC.

The CDR3 is CASRVRLGGEQFF. Written as DNA, the CDR3 is TGTGCCAGCAGGGTGAGACTTGGCGGTGAGCAGTTCTTC. The chain is built from TRBV28 and TRBJ2-1; unclear D gene. The germline V and J ends were trimmed by 6 bases and 9 bases, with 15 bases remaining between them. CDR1 MDHEN and CDR2 SYDVKM come from the germline V gene. This CDR3 is 13 amino acids long.

The chain links TRBV2 to TRBJ2-1, with 14 bases fitting TRBD2. This CDR3 contains 14 residues. Trimming took 8 bases from V and 10 from J; bases not matched to a gene: 7. Germline CDR1 reads SNHLY; CDR2 reads FYNNEI. The CDR3 nucleotides are TGTGCCAGCGGTGGGACTAGCGGGAGTGGGGAGCAGTTCTTC. It is translated as CASGGTSGSGEQFF.

This clone was seen a single time. The rearrangement uses TRBV10-1 and TRBJ2-5, with D unresolved. V lost 3 bases to trimming and J lost 3 bases, with 14 bases between them. The CDR3 extends over 15 amino acids. CDR1 and CDR2 (germline): WNHNN, SYGVQD (reference sequence). For the CDR3, the DNA is TGCGCCAGCAGTGACAACACGAACACCAAAGAGACCCAGTACTTC. Translation: CASSDNTNTKETQYF.

This clone has only one observation. The chain carries TRBV19 and TRBJ2-1; D is unclear. The CDR3 runs 10 residues. The V and J ends lost 9 bases and 12 bases respectively, with 12 bases between them. CDR1 is LNHDA and CDR2 is SQIVND in the germline V gene (reference sequence). CDR3 residues: CARPEDPQFF. CDR3 DNA: TGTGCCAGGCCTGAGGACCCGCAGTTCTTC.

In its sample, this clone was seen a few times. J is TRBJ2-7 and V is TRBV9, with D hard to call. V was shortened by 0 bases and J by 9 bases, with 22 bases between the two germline ends. This CDR3 comprises 16 residues. The V gene's germline CDR1 is SGDLS and CDR2 YYNGEE. The CDR3 protein is CASSVGFPLFRFRQYF. The CDR3 DNA reads TGTGCCAGCAGCGTAGGTTTCCCCCTTTTCCGGTTTCGGCAGTACTTC.

V usage is TRBV7-9 and J usage is TRBJ2-7; the match to TRBD2 covers 7 bases. J lost 0 bases, V lost 2 bases, and 4 bases had no gene match. This CDR3 has 15 residues. Per the germline V gene, CDR1 is SEHNR and CDR2 is FQNEAQ (reference sequence). Here the CDR3 reads CASSLSRGVSYEQYF. CDR3 bases: TGTGCCAGCAGCTTATCCCGGGGGGTCTCCTACGAGCAGTACTTC.

The chain has TRBV10-3 and TRBJ1-1; the D gene is possibly TRBD1 (6 bases). Per germline, CDR1 ENHRY and CDR2 SYGVKD. The CDR3 length is 15 residues. V was pared by 3 bases and J by 1 base, with 12 bases between. As DNA, the CDR3 is TGTGCCATCAGTGAACCCCAGGGGCGGAACACTGAAGCTTTCTTT. This sequence encodes CAISEPQGRNTEAFF.

The CDR3, as DNA: TGTGCCATCAGTGAGGGCAGGGTCTCACAAGAGACCCAGTACTTC. Its translation is CAISEGRVSQETQYF. This chain joins TRBV10-3 and TRBJ2-5, with D perhaps matching TRBD1 (5 bases). The V gene's germline CDR1 is ENHRY and CDR2 SYGVKD. CDR3 length: 15 amino acids. Trimming took off 2 bases at V and 2 bases at J, with 12 bases between the two ends.